This TCR beta chain was retrieved from a study of T cell changes during pregnancy in multiple sclerosis. Clones were read by immunoSEQ multiplex PCR, and TCRdb kept only the in-frame ones, dropping some. The sample lists around 80,000 clones, roughly 94% occurring once. Trimming cost V 4 bases and J 3 bases; bases outside gene matches: 7. Germline V gene lookup returns CDR1 SGHNT and CDR2 YYREEE (reference sequence). The CDR3 spans 14 residues. The sequencing used peripheral blood, collected before pregnancy. The V and J genes are TRBV5-4 and TRBJ2-7; 7 positions agree with TRBD1. The receptor comes from a female donor with multiple sclerosis, enrolled in a pregnancy study. The CDR3 DNA reads TGTGCCAGCAGCCCGGGGACAGTTGGCTACGAGCAGTACTTC. This sequence encodes CASSPGTVGYEQYF.